This T cell receptor beta chain was observed in a study of CD8 T cells in ankylosing spondylitis. This clonotype has at least ten counts. The antigen is unknown. The CDR3 spans 17 residues. Per germline, CDR1 SGHRS and CDR2 YFSETQ. Trimming took 4 bases from V and 4 from J; bases not matched to a gene: 11. Study findings and constraints: Disease-linked clones reportedly showed significant enrichment in matched ankylosing spondylitis synovial fluid.

TCRdb reanalysed the 5' RACE reads using MiXCR and keeps one entry per CDR3 protein. The data show some 46,000 distinct CDR3 sequences, 11% seen once. This chain links TRBV5-1 with TRBJ2-2; 9 nucleotides line up with TRBD1. This TCR was recovered from a male donor with ankylosing spondylitis or in good health (not recorded which). Sequenced material: blood, either unsorted or a sorted T cell fraction (not recorded which). The CDR3 DNA is TGCGCCAGCAGCCCCCAGGGGACAGGGACGGTCACCGGGGAGCTGTTTTTT. It specifies CASSPQGTGTVTGELFF.